Reported below is one TCR beta chain. As yet, its antigen is unknown. The CDR3 runs to 16 residues. After removal of 3 bases from V and 5 bases from J, the junction contained 7 bases not matched to a gene. CDR1 and CDR2 from the germline V gene are SGHTA and FQGTGA. The PCR ran on 60 Vbeta and 13 Jbeta primers. Measured with immunoSEQ multiplex PCR; TCRdb has only the in-frame clones, and not every one. The data hold more than 90,000 clones, with under 85% observed a single time. The sample belongs to a study of cytomegalovirus exposure and HLA in healthy donors. For the study at large: Early released data had about 85 million unique TCRs, all coming from HLA-typed donors.

Study observations and caveats: Rarity held for most TCR sequences, but there were some public TCRs that occurred in many donors. Later on, analysis showed that most CMV-associated TCR beta chains appeared to be HLA-restricted.

The receptor was isolated from a woman between 40 and 50 years old in good health and CMV-seronegative. Material for sequencing was PBMCs. The rearrangement links TRBV7-3 to TRBJ2-3; TRBD2 matches 11 bases. This CDR3 is CASSLGGLAGGDTQYF. The DNA of the CDR3 is TGTGCCAGCAGCTTGGGTGGGCTAGCGGGAGGAGATACGCAGTATTTT. The full variable domain, rest sourced from reference TRBV7-3 and TRBJ2-3, is GAGVSQTPSNKVTEKGKYVELRCDPISGHTALYWYRQSLGQGPEFLIYFQGTGAADDSGLPNDRFFAVRPEGSVSTLKIQRTERGDSAVYLCASSLGGLAGGDTQYFGPGTRLTVL.